Presented here are 10 T cell receptor beta chains from one specimen sequenced in a study of cytomegalovirus exposure and HLA in healthy donors. With 60 Vbeta and 13 Jbeta primers, the PCR was carried out. The method was immunoSEQ multiplex PCR; TCRdb's version includes in-frame clones alone and lacks a portion of them. This table has 60,000 to 80,000 clones, approximately 60% appearing once. Specimen: PBMCs. The receptors derive from a young man in good health and CMV-seronegative.

Within the sample, this clone is medium-sized (0.01 to 0.1%). The chain recombines TRBV19 with TRBJ2-3, with 7 bases fitting TRBD1. CDR3 length: 15 residues. Germline loops: CDR1 LNHDA, CDR2 SQIVND (reference sequence). V was clipped by 2 bases and J by 5 bases; unmatched bases: 7. The CDR3: CASSISQGFGDTQYF. The CDR3 nucleotides read TGTGCCAGTAGTATATCACAGGGGTTTGGAGATACGCAGTATTTT.

In DNA form, the CDR3 reads TGCGCCAGCAGCTCGGGAAACATCGGTCCAAAAGATACGCAGTATTTT. Protein product: CASSSGNIGPKDTQYF. The genes are TRBV5-1 and TRBJ2-3, with D possibly being TRBD2 (5 bases). The CDR3 extends over 16 amino acids. V was pared by 3 bases and J by 5 bases, with 19 bases between. CDR1 and CDR2 (germline): SGHRS, YFSETQ.

The chain links TRBV2 to TRBJ1-1, with 7 bases identical to TRBD1. Looked up from germline, CDR1 is SNHLY and CDR2 is FYNNEI. This CDR3 contains 12 residues. After removal of 9 bases from V and 11 bases from J, the junction contained 12 bases not matched to a gene. This CDR3 reads CASFDSLQGAFF. The CDR3 nucleotides are TGTGCCAGTTTCGACAGCCTACAGGGGGCTTTCTTT.

J is TRBJ2-3 and V is TRBV5-7; D perhaps matches TRBD2 (6 bases). TRBV5-7 is designated an ORF whose function remains uncertain. The V gene lost 4 bases and the J gene lost 4 bases, with 19 bases spanning the gap. The CDR3 totals 16 residues. In DNA form, the CDR3 reads TGTGCCAGCAGCCACATCCTCCCGGGGAGGTCAGATACGCAGTATTTT. Its translation: CASSHILPGRSDTQYF.

CDR3: CASKRDLDTGELFF. For the CDR3, the DNA is TGTGCCAGCAAGAGGGATTTGGACACCGGGGAGCTGTTTTTT. The V and J genes are TRBV6-1 and TRBJ2-2; tentative D call: TRBD2 (5 bases). V lost 7 bases and J lost 3, with 12 bases in between. This CDR3 contains 14 residues. CDR1 and CDR2 from the germline V gene are MNHNS and SASEGT.

The V and J genes are TRBV4-1 and TRBJ2-5; no reliable D call. Trimming left V 6 bases short and J 4 bases short, with 15 bases between. CDR1 MGHRA and CDR2 YSYEKL come from the germline V gene. The CDR3 loop spans 14 amino acids. The CDR3 region is CASRTDINGETQYF. CDR3 nucleotide sequence: TGCGCCAGCAGAACCGACATCAATGGAGAGACCCAGTACTTC.

This clone was counted only a few times. The chain recombines TRBV14 with TRBJ2-5; tentatively, D is TRBD1 (5 bases). The CDR3 has 15 residues. Trimming removed 2 bases at V and 0 bases at J, with 10 bases between. Germline values: CDR1 SGHDN, CDR2 FVKESK. The CDR3 here is CASSQTAGYQETQYF. The CDR3 coding sequence is TGTGCCAGCAGCCAAACTGCAGGGTACCAAGAGACCCAGTACTTC.

The DNA of the CDR3 is TGTGCCAGCACTAGCAACGGAAACACCATATATTTT. Protein product: CASTSNGNTIYF. The chain joins TRBV6-5 to TRBJ1-3; D unclear. The V gene lost 7 bases and the J gene lost 4 bases, with 8 bases spanning the gap. CDR3 length: 12 residues. Germline V gene sequence: CDR1 MNHEY, CDR2 SVGAGI.

The chain is built from TRBV5-8 and TRBJ2-7; the D gene is possibly TRBD1 (6 bases). V was trimmed by 4 bases and J by 5 bases, leaving 13 bases between them. This CDR3 contains 13 residues. From germline, CDR1 is SGHTS and CDR2 YDEGEE. The DNA of the CDR3 is TGTGCCAGCAGCCATCGCAACAGGGACGAGCAGTACTTC. Amino acid sequence: CASSHRNRDEQYF.

This clone was seen a few times. J is TRBJ1-2 and V is TRBV7-9; TRBD1 might be the D (5 bases). This CDR3 has 12 amino acids. The V gene lost 1 base and the J gene lost 8 bases, with 8 bases spanning the gap. Germline assignment: CDR1 SEHNR and CDR2 FQNEAQ (reference sequence). In DNA form, the CDR3 reads TGTGCCAGCAGCTTAGAGGACACGGGCTACACCTTC. Translation: CASSLEDTGYTF.